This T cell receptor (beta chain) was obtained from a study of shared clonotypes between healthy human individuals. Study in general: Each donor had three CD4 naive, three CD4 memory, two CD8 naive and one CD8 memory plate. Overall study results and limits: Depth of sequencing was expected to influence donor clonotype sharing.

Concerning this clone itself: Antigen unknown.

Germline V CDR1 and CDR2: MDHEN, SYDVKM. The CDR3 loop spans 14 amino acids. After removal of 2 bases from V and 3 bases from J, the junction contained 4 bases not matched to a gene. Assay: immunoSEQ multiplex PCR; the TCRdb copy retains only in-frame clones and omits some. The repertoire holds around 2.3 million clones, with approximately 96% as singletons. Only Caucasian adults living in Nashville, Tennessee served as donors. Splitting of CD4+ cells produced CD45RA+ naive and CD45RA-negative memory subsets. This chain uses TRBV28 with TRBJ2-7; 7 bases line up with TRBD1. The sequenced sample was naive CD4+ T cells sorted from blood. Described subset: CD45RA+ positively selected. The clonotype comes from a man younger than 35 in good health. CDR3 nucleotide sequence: TGTGCCAGCAGTTTAGAGACAGGGAACTACGAGCAGTACTTC. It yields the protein CASSLETGNYEQYF.